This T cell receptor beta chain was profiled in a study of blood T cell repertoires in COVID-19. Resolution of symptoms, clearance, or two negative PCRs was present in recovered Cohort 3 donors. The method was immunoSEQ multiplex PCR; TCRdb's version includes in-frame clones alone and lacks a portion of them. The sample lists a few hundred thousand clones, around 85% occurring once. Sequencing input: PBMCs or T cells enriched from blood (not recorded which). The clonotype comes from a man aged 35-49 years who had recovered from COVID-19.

CDR3 protein: CASSQEGITFNTDTQYF. In DNA, the CDR3 is TGCGCCAGCAGCCAAGAGGGCATCACCTTTAACACAGATACGCAGTATTTT. The gene calls are TRBV4-1 and TRBJ2-3; D is unclear. Trimming removed 0 bases from V and 2 bases from J, with 15 bases in between. CDR1 and CDR2 (germline): MGHRA, YSYEKL. The CDR3 is made up of 17 amino acids.